This section outlines one T cell receptor (beta chain) sequence together with its context. Its antigen remains unidentified. This sample is drawn from a study of T cells in localized non-small cell lung cancer. The CDR3 runs 18 residues. The germline V gene encodes CDR1 SGHTA and CDR2 FQGNSA. V gave up 5 bases and J gave up 4 bases, with 25 bases separating them. Assay: immunoSEQ multiplex PCR; the TCRdb copy retains only in-frame clones and omits some. The repertoire has approximately 60,000 clones, almost 90% of them found once; the top ten carry nearly 2%. Study conclusions and caveats: Since sequencing was restricted to only one region of the tumor, intratumor heterogeneity remains a possibility. Uninvolved adjacent lung had the highest recorded T cell clonality, with tumor below it. Adjacent lung held a median roughly 50 of the top 100 tumor clones. There was an association of higher blood T cell density with longer overall survival.

The sequences come from peripheral blood, collected before any cancer treatment. This receptor was taken from a woman aged 40 to 75 with stage I lung adenocarcinoma. J is TRBJ2-3 and V is TRBV7-2; D gene unclear. The CDR3 region has the DNA TGTGCCAGCAGCCAATATATGGGCCGGACGGTTTCCCCAGATACGCAGTATTTT. As protein: CASSQYMGRTVSPDTQYF.